This TCR beta chain was captured in a study of T cell responses to AZD1222 COVID-19 vaccine. Whole-study results and caveats: Variant regions that are unmutated are reportedly the target of nearly half of spike-specific TCRs.

V trimming: 8 bases; J trimming: 4 bases; junction bases outside the gene matches: 6. Germline V CDR1 and CDR2: SGHVS, FQNEAQ. This CDR3 spans 15 amino acids. Regarding this clone: Its antigen remains unidentified.

Only in-frame clones appear in the TCRdb table, and some are missing; sequencing was by immunoSEQ multiplex PCR. Here the sample spans about 140,000 clones, 90% to 95% being singletons. V gene TRBV7-8 combines with J gene TRBJ2-2; TRBD2 matches at 11 bases. This sample comprised peripheral blood, obtained 28 days after the second AZD1222 dose. The TCR comes from an adult who received the AZD1222 COVID-19 vaccine. The CDR3 bases are TGTGCCAGCGGCACTAGCGGGAGAAGCACCGGGGAGCTGTTTTTT. Its translation: CASGTSGRSTGELFF.